This T cell receptor (beta chain) was captured by sequencing in a study of a mutant IDH1 vaccine in newly diagnosed glioma. Study at large: Across weeks 1, 3, 5, 7, 11, 15, 19 and 23, patients received a vaccination each time, eight in all. It was radiotherapy, temozolomide, or both that patients received previously, with most receiving both.

TCRdb's table, derived via immunoSEQ multiplex PCR, lists solely in-frame clones and lacks some. This sample has 50,000 to 60,000 clones; about 80% occur once, and the top ten carry more than 5%. The ends were cut back, 4 bases at V and 3 bases at J, with 12 bases in the middle. Germline-derived CDR1 and CDR2 are KGHSH and LQKENI. CDR3 length: 14 residues. General observations from the study: Changes in top peripheral clonotypes did not appear linked to pseudoprogression.

Regarding time point: week 23, last vaccination. Mutant IDH1 20-mer peptide, at 300 ug, made up each vaccine dose, with topical imiquimod. The donors had new WHO grade 3 or 4 astrocytomas; these were IDH1-mutant and ATRX-lost. Concerning this clone: Its matching antigen is unknown.

This specimen was PBMCs, taken from a glioma patient whose treatment included an IDH1 peptide vaccine. This chain links TRBV18 with TRBJ1-1; D is unresolved. The source is a man in his forties or fifties with glioma. The CDR3 DNA follows: TGTGCCAGCTCACGCCTCGGGTCGGACACTGAAGCTTTCTTT. Translation gives CASSRLGSDTEAFF.